The 6 T cell receptor beta chains in this list originate from one sample, sequenced in a study of T cell responses to AZD1222 COVID-19 vaccine. TCRdb's copy holds only in-frame clones and misses some; the assay was immunoSEQ multiplex PCR. This table holds about 100,000 clones, approximately 90% found once. The material sequenced was peripheral blood, taken on day 0 of AZD1222 vaccination. All receptors derive from an adult in good health.

This rearrangement joins TRBV27 to TRBJ1-4; TRBD1 aligns across 8 bases. This CDR3 region has 14 residues. J lost 7 bases, V lost 4 bases, and 5 bases had no gene match. Looked up from germline, CDR1 is MNHEY and CDR2 is SMNVEV (reference sequence). CDR3 nucleotide sequence: TGTGCCAGCAGTTCAGGGGGCTTTCTTGAAAAACTGTTTTTT. Its protein is CASSSGGFLEKLFF.

This chain joins TRBV27 and TRBJ1-2; 8 nucleotides line up with TRBD1. The CDR3 contains 20 residues. CDR1 and CDR2 (germline): MNHEY, SMNVEV (reference sequence). Losses at the gene ends were 3 bases for V and 6 bases for J; bases not matched to a gene: 24. This chain's CDR3 is CASSFLSLGNLQGADNGYTF. The CDR3 DNA is TGTGCCAGCAGTTTCCTATCCCTTGGTAATCTCCAGGGGGCGGACAATGGCTACACCTTC.

V usage is TRBV7-2 and J usage is TRBJ2-1; TRBD2 might be the D (5 bases). V was pared by 5 bases and J by 10 bases, with 15 bases between. CDR1 and CDR2 from the germline V gene are SGHTA and FQGNSA. The CDR3 runs to 13 residues. The CDR3 DNA is TGTGCCAGCAGCCCTCACCTAGCTGGGGAGCAGTTCTTC. It codes for CASSPHLAGEQFF.

The V and J genes are TRBV7-9 and TRBJ1-6, with a tentative D call TRBD1 (5 bases). V gave up 6 bases and J gave up 7 bases, with 13 bases separating them. Germline V lookup: CDR1 SEHNR, CDR2 FQNEAQ (reference sequence). The length of the CDR3 is 14 residues. The CDR3 region is CASRGDGGNSPLHF. CDR3 bases: TGTGCCAGCAGGGGGGACGGAGGAAATTCACCCCTCCACTTT.

The gene calls are TRBV7-3 and TRBJ1-1, with a possible D match to TRBD1 (5 bases). Trimming stripped 2 bases from V and 5 bases from J, with 12 bases between. This CDR3 has 14 residues. Germline V CDR1 and CDR2: SGHTA, FQGTGA. This CDR3 reads CASSLQGRGTEAFF. The CDR3 bases are TGTGCCAGCAGCTTACAGGGACGTGGGACTGAAGCTTTCTTT.

The chain carries TRBV11-1 and TRBJ2-1; TRBD2 is a possible D gene (5 bases). Trimming took 4 bases from V and 9 from J, leaving 13 bases between them. Germline V gene data show CDR1 as SGHAT and CDR2 as FQDESV (reference sequence). The CDR3 is made up of 13 amino acids. The CDR3 bases are TGTGCCAGCAGCTGGAGCCTCGAGGGTGAGCAGTTCTTC. This codes for CASSWSLEGEQFF.